This T cell receptor beta chain was observed in a study of blood T cell repertoires in COVID-19. On the study more broadly: Acute and convalescent COVID-19 specimens originated in the United States, Italy and Spain.

The study drew participants aged 18 to 89 years from under 30 US areas. It was within 2 weeks before study entry that exposed participants met a COVID-19 case. In the original workflow: Nucleated cell counts were estimated from reference gene primer amplification. Sequenced by immunoSEQ multiplex PCR; TCRdb stores in-frame clones only, minus some. V and J calls and clone size are as listed in that table; D and trimming were resolved from the DNA. The sample comprises roughly 230,000 clones, about 85% of which are singletons, and about 6.9% rests with the top ten. CDR3 length: 18 residues. From germline, CDR1 is LNHDA and CDR2 SQIVND (reference sequence). The ends were cut back, 1 base at V and 9 bases at J, with 22 bases in the middle.

Sequencing input: PBMCs or T cells enriched from blood (not recorded which). J is TRBJ1-6 and V is TRBV19; possible D gene TRBD1, 5 bases. The receptor comes from a woman between 45 and 65 years old who had been exposed to COVID-19. The CDR3: CASSIARSRAGRISPLHF. The CDR3 coding sequence is TGTGCCAGTAGTATAGCCCGGAGCCGGGCAGGGCGAATTTCACCCCTCCACTTT. Variable domain in full (rest from reference TRBV19 and TRBJ1-6): DGGITQSPKYLFRKEGQNVTLSCEQNLNHDAMYWYRQDPGQGLRLIYYSQIVNDFQKGDIAEGYSVSREKKESFPLTVTSAQKNPTAFYLCASSIARSRAGRISPLHFGNGTRLTVT.